These 16 T cell receptor beta chains share one sample of origin, sequenced in a study of T cells in Graves' hyperthyroidism and ophthalmopathy. The source material, RNA transcripts, was used to amplify TCR beta CDR3 regions. A first-round RT-PCR of the TCR CDR3 used the HTBI primer set. One entry per CDR3 protein results from TCRdb running MiXCR on the multiplex PCR reads. The sample includes 300,000 to 350,000 distinct CDR3 sequences, 14% of them seen just once. Sequenced: blood. These receptors all stem from a woman aged 25 to 45 with Graves' hyperthyroidism.

This clonotype was counted many times. The rearrangement links TRBV28 to TRBJ2-7; D is possibly TRBD2 (6 bases). V dropped 5 bases and J dropped 2 bases, with 13 bases sitting between them. Germline V CDR1 and CDR2: MDHEN, SYDVKM. The length of the CDR3 is 14 residues. CDR3: CASSPPGRPYEQYF. CDR3 in DNA: TGTGCCAGCAGTCCTCCGGGGAGGCCCTACGAGCAGTACTTC.

This clonotype was seen at least ten times. The V and J genes are TRBV6-4 and TRBJ2-5; 7 bases match TRBD1. V lost 8 bases to trimming and J lost 3 bases; unmatched junction nucleotides: 15. Looked up from germline, CDR1 is MRHNA and CDR2 is SNTAGT. This CDR3 has 16 residues. Here the CDR3 reads CASEPATTGKEETQYF. The CDR3 DNA is TGTGCCAGCGAGCCGGCGACGACAGGGAAAGAAGAGACCCAGTACTTC.

This clonotype was seen many times. The chain couples TRBV28 to TRBJ1-5; 10 bases map to TRBD1. V dropped 2 bases and J dropped 2; count of bases not matched to a gene: 15. Per germline, CDR1 MDHEN and CDR2 SYDVKM. This CDR3 comprises 20 residues. The CDR3 DNA is TGTGCCAGCAGTTTACCCCCAAGGACAGGGGGTTCGTATGGCAATCAGCCCCAGCATTTT. This gives the protein CASSLPPRTGGSYGNQPQHF.

This clonotype was recorded many times. The rearrangement uses TRBV12-3 or TRBV12-4 and TRBJ1-5; a possible D gene is TRBD1 (5 bases). The V gene lost 7 bases and the J gene lost 2 bases, with 12 bases spanning the gap. The CDR3 extends over 14 amino acids. The DNA for the CDR3 is TGTGCCAGCAACCCGGGGCAGGGCAATCAGCCCCAGCATTTT. It specifies CASNPGQGNQPQHF.

This clonotype was seen many times. The gene calls are TRBV6-1 and TRBJ2-7; possibly TRBD1 for D (6 bases). This CDR3 has 16 residues. CDR1 is MNHNS and CDR2 is SASEGT in the germline V gene. The V and J ends lost 7 bases and 3 bases respectively, with 22 bases between them. Here the CDR3 DNA reads TGTGCCAGCATTACCCGCCGGGACATCTCTAACTACGAGCAGTACTTC. Protein product: CASITRRDISNYEQYF.

This clonotype came up many times. V and J are TRBV28 and TRBJ2-7; D is perhaps TRBD1 or TRBD2 (6 bases each). In germline, CDR1 is MDHEN, CDR2 SYDVKM. V was clipped by 6 bases and J by 6 bases, with 21 bases between them. The CDR3 contains 15 residues. The CDR3 reads CASRIGGNRVSEQYF. The CDR3 nucleotides are TGTGCCAGCAGAATAGGGGGGAACAGGGTTAGCGAGCAGTACTTC.

This clonotype was observed at least ten times. The chain is built from TRBV28 and TRBJ2-5; a weak D match, TRBD2 (6 bases). Per germline, CDR1 MDHEN and CDR2 SYDVKM. Trimming pared 7 bases from V and 5 bases from J, leaving 20 bases between. The CDR3 extends over 15 amino acids. CDR3: CASKLLLGGGETQYF. CDR3 nucleotides: TGTGCCAGCAAGTTACTTTTAGGAGGAGGGGAGACCCAGTACTTC.

V gene TRBV3-1 combines with J gene TRBJ1-5; D gene uncertain. The CDR3 totals 14 residues. The ends were cut back, 1 base at V and 7 bases at J, with 11 bases in the middle. Germline-derived CDR1 and CDR2 are LGHDT and YNNKEL (reference sequence). This CDR3 is CASSQVLGSQPQHF. The CDR3 DNA is TGTGCCAGCAGCCAAGTCTTAGGGAGCCAGCCCCAGCATTTT.

Only a few counts were recorded for this clonotype. A much bigger clone sits one base away, suggesting this may be a read error. The chain uses TRBV28 and TRBJ1-1; D may be TRBD1 (6 bases). With 8 bases removed from V and 3 bases from J, the gap between germline ends came to 10 bases. This CDR3 is 12 amino acids long. The germline V gene encodes CDR1 MDHEN and CDR2 SYDVKM. DNA of the CDR3: TGTGCCAGCGGCACAGGGTACACTGAAGCTTTCTTT. Amino acids: CASGTGYTEAFF.

This clonotype was seen more than once but under ten times. In DNA, the CDR3 is TGTGCCAGCAGCCAGATTCGCGACGGGGGAGCTTTCTTT. Its protein is CASSQIRDGGAFF. The chain is built from TRBV3-1 and TRBJ1-1; D might be TRBD1 (5 bases). The CDR3 spans 13 residues. CDR1 and CDR2 from the germline V gene are LGHDT and YNNKEL (reference sequence). Trimming took off 3 bases at V and 10 bases at J, with 15 bases between the two ends.

This clonotype appeared a few times. The gene calls are TRBV20-1 and TRBJ2-7; 7 bases match TRBD2. The CDR3 length is 13 residues. CDR1 DFQATT and CDR2 SNEGSKA come from the germline V gene (reference sequence). The junction had 5 bases not matched to a gene; V was cut back by 6 bases and J by 0 bases. The CDR3 loop reads CSASRDYSYEQYF. CDR3 coding DNA: TGCAGTGCCTCCCGGGACTACTCCTACGAGCAGTACTTC.

V usage is TRBV4-1 and J usage is TRBJ2-1, with 13 nucleotides matching TRBD2. V shed 0 bases and J 9 bases; nucleotides not matched to a gene: 17. The CDR3 runs to 20 residues. Germline CDR1 is MGHRA and CDR2 is YSYEKL. The CDR3 coding sequence is TGCGCCAGCAGCCAAGATTGGGCCGCCGGGACTAGCGGGATGAATGGTGAGCAGTTCTTC. Translation: CASSQDWAAGTSGMNGEQFF.

This clonotype occurred many times. This chain joins TRBV2 and TRBJ1-5, with D maybe TRBD1 (5 bases). The ends were cut back, 6 bases at V and 9 bases at J, with 12 bases in the middle. This CDR3 contains 12 residues. In germline, CDR1 is SNHLY, CDR2 FYNNEI. The CDR3 reads CASRDQGRPQHF. The CDR3 DNA reads as TGTGCCAGCAGGGACCAGGGCCGGCCCCAGCATTTT. Full variable domain (outside the CDR3, taken from reference TRBV2 and TRBJ1-5): EPEVTQTPSHQVTQMGQEVILRCVPISNHLYFYWYRQILGQKVEFLVSFYNNEISEKSEIFDDQFSVERPDGSNFTLKIRSTKLEDSAMYFCASRDQGRPQHFGDGTRLSIL.

In its sample, this clonotype was seen a few times. The gene calls are TRBV7-2 and TRBJ2-5; D not resolved. The CDR3 runs to 14 residues. V shed 2 bases and J shed 5 bases, with 12 bases lying between them. Germline-derived CDR1 and CDR2 are SGHTA and FQGNSA. The CDR3 DNA reads TGTGCCAGCAGCTTACCGGGCAGAAGGGAGACCCAGTACTTC. Amino acids: CASSLPGRRETQYF.

This clonotype was counted at least ten times. The chain links TRBV3-1 to TRBJ2-1, with a weak D call TRBD2 (5 bases). This CDR3 region has 13 residues. CDR1 LGHDT and CDR2 YNNKEL come from the germline V gene (reference sequence). V was shortened by 4 bases and J by 3 bases, with 7 bases between the two germline ends. This chain's CDR3 is CASSRTSYNEQFF. The CDR3 nucleotides read TGTGCCAGCAGCCGCACTAGCTACAATGAGCAGTTCTTC.

This clonotype was detected ten times or more. The rearrangement links TRBV6-1 to TRBJ1-3; no definite D call. Trimming cost V 8 bases and J 7 bases, with 9 bases left between them. The length of the CDR3 is 11 residues. In germline, CDR1 is MNHNS, CDR2 SASEGT. The CDR3 reads CASSVLNTIYF. The CDR3 DNA is TGTGCCAGCTCCGTTTTGAACACCATATATTTT.